The 28 T cell receptor beta chains in this list originate from one sample, sequenced in a study of OX40 agonist ivuxolimab in advanced cancers. This table comes from immunoSEQ multiplex PCR, and its TCRdb copy is limited to in-frame clones, with some not included. Of about 70,000 clones in the sample, 70% to 90% are singletons; the top ten hold roughly 3%. This specimen consisted of CD4+ or CD8+ T cells sorted from blood, obtained in a trial of the OX40 agonist ivuxolimab. These receptors were obtained from an adult with an advanced solid tumor such as melanoma, head and neck, liver or kidney cancer.

V and J are TRBV29-1 and TRBJ2-7; a possible D gene is TRBD1 (6 bases). CDR1 and CDR2 from the germline V gene are SQVTM and ANQGSEA. The CDR3 runs to 11 residues. Trimming took 5 bases from V and 7 from J, leaving 12 bases between them. The CDR3 is CSVQGLREQYF. In DNA, the CDR3 is TGCAGCGTTCAGGGGTTGCGGGAGCAGTACTTC.

The CDR3 region is CASSYPGQGPQGEQYF. As DNA, the CDR3 is TGTGCCAGCAGTTACCCGGGACAGGGGCCGCAGGGCGAGCAGTACTTC. V is TRBV6-5 and J is TRBJ2-7, with 10 bases lining up with TRBD1. The CDR3 has 16 residues. V was pared by 2 bases and J by 6 bases, with 10 bases of the junction left unmatched. Germline V gene lookup returns CDR1 MNHEY and CDR2 SVGAGI.

The chain carries TRBV28 and TRBJ1-4; D is perhaps TRBD1 (6 bases). This CDR3 has 13 amino acids. V shed 7 bases and J shed 7 bases, with 13 bases lying between them. Germline V gene sequence: CDR1 MDHEN, CDR2 SYDVKM. The CDR3 sequence is CASITNRVEKLFF. The CDR3 bases are TGTGCCAGCATCACGAACAGGGTTGAAAAACTGTTTTTT.

The V call is TRBV6-5, the J call TRBJ1-2; D might be TRBD1 (5 bases). Trimming stripped 2 bases from V and 3 bases from J, with 10 bases between. The CDR3 covers 14 residues. Germline V gene data show CDR1 as MNHEY and CDR2 as SVGAGI. The DNA for the CDR3 is TGTGCCAGCAGTTACCCCCAGGGCTACTATGGCTACACCTTC. The encoded protein is CASSYPQGYYGYTF.

J is TRBJ1-6 and V is TRBV12-1; the table calls TRBD1, which could not be checked here. TRBV12-1 is a listed pseudogene. This CDR3 region has 17 residues. The CDR3 loop reads CASSSQGSLPYNSPLHF. CDR3 nucleotide sequence: TGTGCCAGCAGCTCTCAGGGTTCTCTGCCCTATAATTCACCCCTCCACTTT.

The chain couples TRBV2 to TRBJ1-6; D perhaps matches TRBD1 (5 bases). Trimming removed 6 bases from V and 10 bases from J, with 19 bases in between. Germline V gene data show CDR1 as SNHLY and CDR2 as FYNNEI. This CDR3 region has 15 residues. CDR3 coding DNA: TGTGCCAGCAGCCTCTCGATCGGGGGACCGTCACCCCTCCACTTT. It translates to CASSLSIGGPSPLHF.

The chain is built from TRBV2 and TRBJ1-6, with D perhaps TRBD1 (6 bases). Germline lookup yields CDR1 SNHLY and CDR2 FYNNEI. The CDR3 sequence is 15 residues long. V was cut by 6 bases and J by 11 bases, with 20 bases left in between. CDR3 in DNA: TGTGCCAGCAGCAAGCGGGGGCAGGGTGGTGCACCCCTCCACTTT. As protein: CASSKRGQGGAPLHF. Complete variable domain (other parts from reference TRBV2 and TRBJ1-6): EPEVTQTPSHQVTQMGQEVILRCVPISNHLYFYWYRQILGQKVEFLVSFYNNEISEKSEIFDDQFSVERPDGSNFTLKIRSTKLEDSAMYFCASSKRGQGGAPLHFGNGTRLTVT.

This clone was counted between two and nine times. The chain combines TRBV9 with TRBJ2-3; no clear D gene. V gave up 4 bases and J gave up 5 bases, with 11 bases separating them. Per germline, CDR1 SGDLS and CDR2 YYNGEE. This CDR3 has 13 amino acids. CDR3: CASSPPGEDTQYF. CDR3 coding DNA: TGTGCCAGCAGCCCACCAGGAGAAGATACGCAGTATTTT. Using reference TRBV9 and TRBJ2-3 for the parts outside the CDR3, the full variable domain is DSGVTQTPKHLITATGQRVTLRCSPRSGDLSVYWYQQSLDQGLQFLIQYYNGEERAKGNILERFSAQQFPDLHSELNLSSLELGDSALYFCASSPPGEDTQYFGPGTRLTVL.

The rearrangement uses TRBV7-2 and TRBJ1-6, with 7 nucleotides matching TRBD1. The CDR3 contains 15 residues. V lost 0 bases and J lost 14; bases outside the gene matches: 10. The germline gives CDR1 SGHTA, CDR2 FQGNSA. CDR3 loop: CASSLASGGSGTLHF. In DNA, the CDR3 is TGTGCCAGCAGCTTAGCGTCAGGGGGGAGCGGTACCCTCCACTTT.

In regard to this clone: Other DNA sequences in the sample encode the same CDR3. V is TRBV9 and J is TRBJ1-3; TRBD1 matches at 8 bases. This CDR3 is 14 amino acids long. Unmatched junction bases numbered 6, after V lost 7 bases and J lost 3 bases. The germline V gene has CDR1 SGDLS and CDR2 YYNGEE. CDR3 DNA sequence: TGTGCCAGCGGACCAGGGGGCAGTGGAAACACCATATATTTT. Its protein is CASGPGGSGNTIYF.

The J gene is TRBJ2-7, the V gene TRBV7-2, with D tentatively TRBD1 (6 bases). Per germline, CDR1 SGHTA and CDR2 FQGNSA. Trimming took 8 bases from V and 7 from J, leaving 15 bases between them. CDR3 length: 12 amino acids. The CDR3: CASGTTGLEQYF. In DNA, the CDR3 is TGTGCCAGCGGGACCACAGGGCTTGAGCAGTACTTC.

This rearrangement joins TRBV10-3 to TRBJ1-3, with a tentative D call TRBD1 (5 bases). Germline V gives CDR1 ENHRY, CDR2 SYGVKD. CDR3 length equals 20 residues. V lost 0 bases and J 0 bases, leaving 21 bases between the germline ends. The CDR3 coding sequence is TGTGCCATCAGTGAGTCACTGATGGGGCAGACTCACTTCTCTGGAAACACCATATATTTT. As protein: CAISESLMGQTHFSGNTIYF.

This clone is judged medium-sized. The chain carries TRBV7-3 and TRBJ1-2; TRBD1 aligns across 8 bases. Germline V lookup: CDR1 SGHTA, CDR2 FQGTGA. Trimming removed 5 bases from V and 8 bases from J; junction bases left unmatched: 10. There are 14 residues in the CDR3. The CDR3 DNA is TGTGCCAGCAGCCCCAGGGGGCTGAGCGAAGGCTACACCTTC. It codes for CASSPRGLSEGYTF.

The J gene is TRBJ1-5, the V gene TRBV19, with TRBD1 as a possible D gene (5 bases). V was shortened by 7 bases and J by 7 bases, with 17 bases between the two germline ends. Per germline, CDR1 LNHDA and CDR2 SQIVND (reference sequence). This CDR3 has 14 amino acids. As DNA, the CDR3 is TGTGCCAGTACCGGGGGGGGAGGCGGCCAGCCCCAGCATTTT. This codes for CASTGGGGGQPQHF.

The V gene is TRBV5-1, the J gene TRBJ2-1; 11 bases fit TRBD2. The CDR3 sequence is 14 residues long. Germline V gives CDR1 SGHRS, CDR2 YFSETQ. The V and J ends lost 4 bases and 8 bases, in that order; junction bases with no gene match: 5. CDR3 residues: CASSKTSGAYEQFF. The CDR3 DNA reads TGCGCCAGCAGCAAGACTAGCGGGGCGTATGAGCAGTTCTTC.

The chain uses TRBV14 and TRBJ2-5; a possible D gene is TRBD2 (5 bases). V was pared by 4 bases and J by 7 bases, with 19 bases between. Germline V gene sequence: CDR1 SGHDN, CDR2 FVKESK. This CDR3 is 15 amino acids long. The CDR3 DNA reads TGTGCCAGCAGCCTCCACCCCACTAGTGGTGGGACCCAGTACTTC. This codes for CASSLHPTSGGTQYF.

The V and J genes are TRBV7-9 and TRBJ1-2, with 7 bases aligning to TRBD1. The V gene end was trimmed by 1 base and the J gene end by 3 bases; junction bases not matched to a gene: 14. The V gene's germline CDR1 is SEHNR and CDR2 FQNEAQ (reference sequence). The CDR3 runs 18 residues. The CDR3 region has the DNA TGTGCCAGCAGCTTAGTATTCAGGGGGACGGCAGAGGACTATGGCTACACCTTC. This sequence encodes CASSLVFRGTAEDYGYTF.

This clone appeared once. The rearrangement joins TRBV6-1 to TRBJ1-2, with D maybe TRBD1 (6 bases). The V gene lost 3 bases and the J gene lost 5 bases, with 22 bases spanning the gap. The germline CDR1 and CDR2 sequences are MNHNS and SASEGT. The CDR3 is 17 amino acids. The CDR3 sequence is CASSDPSDGGAGYGYTF. In DNA, the CDR3 is TGTGCCAGCAGTGACCCCTCGGATGGGGGCGCAGGATATGGCTACACCTTC.

The chain couples TRBV6-4 to TRBJ2-5, with D perhaps matching TRBD1 (6 bases). Germline V gene lookup returns CDR1 MRHNA and CDR2 SNTAGT. The CDR3 loop spans 15 amino acids. V was trimmed by 6 bases and J by 2 bases, leaving 16 bases between them. CDR3 region: CASRIRDMKQETQYF. In DNA form, the CDR3 reads TGTGCCAGCAGGATCCGGGACATGAAACAAGAGACCCAGTACTTC.

The CDR3 DNA reads as TGTGCCAGCAGCTTAGCTCAGGGTCAAGGAGAGACCCAGTACTTC. This gives the protein CASSLAQGQGETQYF. This rearrangement joins TRBV7-2 to TRBJ2-5, with D perhaps matching TRBD1 (5 bases). Germline-derived CDR1 and CDR2 are SGHTA and FQGNSA. The CDR3 runs to 15 residues. V was cut by 0 bases and J by 4 bases, with 12 bases left in between.

The rearrangement uses TRBV19 and TRBJ2-7; 11 nucleotides match TRBD2. The germline V gene encodes CDR1 LNHDA and CDR2 SQIVND (reference sequence). The CDR3 runs to 16 residues. V dropped 5 bases and J dropped 0; count of bases not matched to a gene: 6. The CDR3 region is CASSAVAGGNSYEQYF. CDR3 nucleotides: TGTGCCAGTAGTGCAGTAGCGGGGGGGAACTCCTACGAGCAGTACTTC.

The rearrangement uses TRBV20-1 and TRBJ1-4; D gene unclear. This CDR3 has 10 residues. CDR1 DFQATT and CDR2 SNEGSKA come from the germline V gene (reference sequence). V gave up 7 bases and J gave up 4 bases, with 4 bases separating them. The CDR3 sequence: CSVLNEKLFF. CDR3 coding DNA: TGCAGTGTCCTTAATGAAAAACTGTTTTTT.

J is TRBJ1-2 and V is TRBV28, with 8 bases matching TRBD1. Trimming cost V 8 bases and J 6 bases; bases outside gene matches: 8. The CDR3 runs to 13 residues. Germline V gene sequence: CDR1 MDHEN, CDR2 SYDVKM. The CDR3 DNA sequence: TGTGCCAGCCTAGAGGGGGGACAGGATGGCTACACCTTC. The encoded protein is CASLEGGQDGYTF.

The chain employs TRBV4-2 and TRBJ2-3; possibly TRBD1 or TRBD2 for D (5 bases each). The germline V gene encodes CDR1 LGHNA and CDR2 YNFKEQ. The CDR3 totals 13 residues. Between the trimmed V and J ends, which lost 1 base and 6 bases, there was a span of 8 bases. The CDR3 DNA follows: TGTGCCAGCAGCCAAGTTGGGACGGATACGCAGTATTTT. Amino acids: CASSQVGTDTQYF.

The CDR3 bases are TGTGCCAGCTCACCCCCGACAGGGAGGGATGAGCAGTTCTTC. It is translated as CASSPPTGRDEQFF. The chain carries TRBV18 and TRBJ2-1; D possibly uses TRBD1 or TRBD2 (7 bases each). Trimming removed 3 bases from V and 8 bases from J, with 14 bases in between. CDR1 and CDR2 (germline): KGHSH, LQKENI. CDR3 size: 14 residues. Variable domain in full (rest from reference TRBV18 and TRBJ2-1): NAGVMQNPRHLVRRRGQEARLRCSPMKGHSHVYWYRQLPEEGLKFMVYLQKENIIDESGMPKERFSAEFPKEGPSILRIQQVVRGDSAAYFCASSPPTGRDEQFFGPGTRLTVL.

This chain connects TRBV9 to TRBJ1-2; D gene unclear. The length of the CDR3 is 14 residues. CDR1 is SGDLS and CDR2 is YYNGEE in the germline V gene. V was clipped by 3 bases and J by 2 bases, with 11 bases between them. The CDR3 loop reads CASSARTGNYGYTF. The CDR3 nucleotides are TGTGCCAGCAGCGCCAGGACGGGGAACTATGGCTACACCTTC.

The gene calls are TRBV19 and TRBJ1-5; D not resolved. The CDR3 spans 14 residues. V shed 4 bases and J shed 1 base, with 8 bases lying between them. Germline CDR1 LNHDA, CDR2 SQIVND (reference sequence). The DNA of the CDR3 is TGTGCCAGTAGTAAAGGACGCAGCAATCAGCCCCAGCATTTT. Translation gives CASSKGRSNQPQHF.

V usage is TRBV5-4 and J usage is TRBJ2-3; D gene uncertain. Trimming cost V 4 bases and J 2 bases, with 11 bases left between them. CDR1 is SGHNT, CDR2 YYREEE, per germline (reference sequence). The CDR3 loop spans 14 amino acids. DNA of the CDR3: TGTGCCAGCAGCCGTCGGGCTCTCACAGATACGCAGTATTTT. Protein sequence: CASSRRALTDTQYF.